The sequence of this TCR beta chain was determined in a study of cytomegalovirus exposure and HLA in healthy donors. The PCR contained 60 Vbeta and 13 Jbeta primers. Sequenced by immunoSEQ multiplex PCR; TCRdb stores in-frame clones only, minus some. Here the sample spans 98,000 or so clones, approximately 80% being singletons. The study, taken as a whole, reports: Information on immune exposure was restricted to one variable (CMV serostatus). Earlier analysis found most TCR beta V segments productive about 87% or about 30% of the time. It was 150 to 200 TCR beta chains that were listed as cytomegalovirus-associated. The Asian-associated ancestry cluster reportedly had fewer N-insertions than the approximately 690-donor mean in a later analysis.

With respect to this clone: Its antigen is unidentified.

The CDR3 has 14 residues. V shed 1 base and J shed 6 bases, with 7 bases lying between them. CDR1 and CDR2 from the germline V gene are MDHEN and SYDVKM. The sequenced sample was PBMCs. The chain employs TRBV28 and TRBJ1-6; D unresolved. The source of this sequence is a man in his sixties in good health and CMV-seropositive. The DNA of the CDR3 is TGTGCCAGCAGTTTATCGCGCGCTAATTCACCCCTCCACTTT. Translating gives CASSLSRANSPLHF.